This T cell receptor beta chain came from a study of cytomegalovirus exposure and HLA in healthy donors. The overall study: Drawn from HLA-typed donors, about 82 million unique TCRs were held in an early data release. Findings of the study overall: Common viral pathogens were later found to be apparently linked to several of the most significant clusters. In an earlier analysis, most TCR beta V segments were productive about 87% or about 30% of the time. Clonal expansion, a later analysis showed, was greater in HLA-associated TCR beta chains than in equally common others.

As for this clone: The antigen is not known.

CDR1 MDHEN and CDR2 SYDVKM come from the germline V gene. Trimming took off 2 bases at V and 1 base at J, with 10 bases between the two ends. CDR3 size: 15 residues. Amplification used 60 Vbeta primers and 13 Jbeta primers. Repertoires were generated with immunoSEQ multiplex PCR, while TCRdb's copy carries only in-frame clones and drops some. The sample lists about 150,000 clones, 75% occurring once. Sequencing was done on a sample of PBMCs. The clonotype was recovered from a man between 18 and 35 years old in good health and CMV-seronegative. The chain has TRBV28 and TRBJ2-3; D is perhaps TRBD2 (6 bases). CDR3 bases: TGTGCCAGCAGTTTAATGGGAGGCCGCACAGATACGCAGTATTTT. It translates to CASSLMGGRTDTQYF.